The 30 T cell receptor beta chains listed next were all sequenced from one sample in a study of human versus mouse CDR3 diversity and MHC coevolution (dated 2017 in TCRdb). Library preparation was by the immunoSEQ multiplex PCR assay. Held by TCRdb, this immuneACCESS table contains in-frame sequences only and omits some clones. Under half of the omission traces to an unresolved V gene where checked; the cause of the rest is unknown. This sample gives about 60,000 clones in total; about 94% of them show up just once. Jointly, the top ten make up about 20% of the sample. The specimen sequenced was naive CD4+ T cells from blood. Taken with the paper, the label for cell subset or site translates to: CD45RO-negative CD62L-positive naive CD4 T cells. Source of these receptors: a person aged 55 to 75 in good health.

This clone was picked up one time. J is TRBJ2-3 and V is TRBV2; 9 nucleotides agree with TRBD1. The CDR3 loop spans 14 amino acids. After removal of 6 bases from V and 4 bases from J, the junction contained 5 bases not matched to a gene. Germline assignment: CDR1 SNHLY and CDR2 FYNNEI. CDR3 protein: CASSGQGSADTQYF. The CDR3 DNA reads TGTGCCAGCAGCGGACAGGGGAGCGCAGATACGCAGTATTTT.

The chain is built from TRBV28 and TRBJ1-2; D is perhaps TRBD1 (6 bases). Per the germline V gene, CDR1 is MDHEN and CDR2 is SYDVKM. V lost 6 bases and J 7 bases, leaving 12 bases between the germline ends. CDR3 size: 12 residues. The CDR3 coding sequence is TGTGCCAGCAGCCGTAGGACAGCTGGCTACACCTTC. The encoded protein is CASSRRTAGYTF.

The chain recombines TRBV19 with TRBJ2-5, with D possibly matching TRBD2 (7 bases). This CDR3 is built from 16 residues. Between the trimmed V and J ends, which lost 0 bases and 2 bases, there was a span of 13 bases. CDR1 and CDR2 (germline): LNHDA, SQIVND (reference sequence). This CDR3 reads CASSIDRGGGQETQYF. Written as DNA, the CDR3 is TGTGCCAGTAGTATAGATCGGGGAGGGGGTCAAGAGACCCAGTACTTC.

CDR3 amino acids: CASSLGDWSSYEQYF. The CDR3 DNA sequence: TGCGCCAGCAGCCTGGGGGACTGGAGCTCCTACGAGCAGTACTTC. The chain links TRBV5-1 to TRBJ2-7, with a weak D call TRBD2 (6 bases). CDR3 size: 15 residues. From germline, CDR1 is SGHRS and CDR2 YFSETQ. Deletions cut 4 bases from V and 0 bases from J, with 14 bases between.

The gene calls are TRBV5-1 and TRBJ2-7, with a tentative D call TRBD1 (6 bases). The germline CDR1 and CDR2 sequences are SGHRS and YFSETQ. Trimming left V 7 bases short and J 2 bases short, with 13 bases between. This CDR3 contains 13 residues. The chain's CDR3 is CASGQGLTYEQYF. DNA of the CDR3: TGCGCCAGCGGGCAGGGGTTGACCTACGAGCAGTACTTC. Complete variable domain (other parts from reference TRBV5-1 and TRBJ2-7): KAGVTQTPRYLIKTRGQQVTLSCSPISGHRSVSWYQQTPGQGLQFLFEYFSETQRNKGNFPGRFSGRQFSNSRSEMNVSTLELGDSALYLCASGQGLTYEQYFGPGTRLTVT.

The chain recombines TRBV5-6 with TRBJ1-2; D may be TRBD1 (5 bases). The CDR3 has 14 residues. Germline V lookup: CDR1 SGHDT, CDR2 YYEEEE. V dropped 8 bases and J dropped 3 bases, with 17 bases sitting between them. CDR3: CASHSGTGYYGYTF. As DNA, the CDR3 is TGTGCCAGTCACTCCGGCACAGGCTACTATGGCTACACCTTC.

A remark on this clone: The sample has other DNA sequences that encode this CDR3 too. The chain employs TRBV5-1 and TRBJ2-2; 8 nucleotides line up with TRBD1. The CDR3 is 16 amino acids. J lost 2 bases, V lost 0 bases, and 3 bases had no gene match. In germline, CDR1 is SGHRS, CDR2 YFSETQ. The CDR3 loop is CASSLETGANTGELFF. CDR3 DNA: TGCGCCAGCAGCTTGGAGACAGGGGCAAACACCGGGGAGCTGTTTTTT.

The chain is built from TRBV5-4 and TRBJ2-7, with 13 bases lining up with TRBD2. This CDR3 is 15 amino acids long. Trimming removed 0 bases from V and 6 bases from J; junction bases left unmatched: 3. From germline, CDR1 is SGHNT and CDR2 YYREEE (reference sequence). CDR3 in amino acids: CASSLAGTSGIEQYF. As DNA, the CDR3 is TGTGCCAGCAGCTTGGCCGGGACTAGCGGGATCGAGCAGTACTTC.

Concerning this clone itself: Other DNA sequences of this sample code for an identical CDR3. This chain uses TRBV10-1 with TRBJ2-3; 14 bases fit TRBD2. In germline, CDR1 is WNHNN, CDR2 SYGVQD (reference sequence). V dropped 7 bases and J dropped 3; count of bases not matched to a gene: 6. The CDR3 runs to 16 residues. The CDR3 loop is CASTPGTSGRTDTQYF. In DNA form, the CDR3 reads TGCGCCAGCACCCCCGGGACTAGCGGGAGAACAGATACGCAGTATTTT.

V is TRBV6-1 and J is TRBJ2-1, with 8 bases aligning to TRBD2. The CDR3 loop spans 15 amino acids. J lost 3 bases, V lost 4 bases, and 5 bases had no gene match. Germline CDR1 MNHNS, CDR2 SASEGT. This chain's CDR3 is CASSVTSGLYNEQFF. The CDR3 DNA sequence: TGTGCCAGCAGTGTAACTAGCGGCCTCTACAATGAGCAGTTCTTC.

The sample holds one count of this clone. The chain couples TRBV4-1 to TRBJ1-2, with 10 positions matching TRBD1. V trimming: 3 bases; J trimming: 7 bases; junction bases outside the gene matches: 11. Germline V gene sequence: CDR1 MGHRA, CDR2 YSYEKL. The CDR3 length is 16 residues. The DNA of the CDR3 is TGCGCCAGCAGCCAGGCCTTGGGGACAGGGGTCGGTGGCTACACCTTC. Its protein product is CASSQALGTGVGGYTF.

The chain has TRBV18 and TRBJ1-2; TRBD1 is a possible D gene (6 bases). V lost 3 bases, J lost 2 bases, and 10 bases lay in between. The CDR3 is 14 residues long. CDR1 is KGHSH, CDR2 LQKENI, per germline. This chain's CDR3 is CASSPMDSNYGYTF. The DNA for the CDR3 is TGTGCCAGCTCACCCATGGACAGCAACTATGGCTACACCTTC.

The chain links TRBV6-5 to TRBJ1-2; 8 bases line up with TRBD1. This CDR3 region has 12 residues. The germline CDR1 and CDR2 sequences are MNHEY and SVGAGI. V lost 8 bases, J lost 8 bases, and 7 bases stayed unmatched. Here the CDR3 reads CASGQGLGGYTF. The CDR3 DNA reads as TGTGCCAGCGGACAGGGTCTCGGGGGCTACACCTTC.

This chain uses TRBV19 with TRBJ1-2; D uncertain. Germline values: CDR1 LNHDA, CDR2 SQIVND (reference sequence). Trimming stripped 6 bases from V and 8 bases from J, with 13 bases between. CDR3 size: 12 residues. CDR3 nucleotide sequence: TGTGCCAGTAGCCCTAACCTGGGCGGCTACACCTTC. Translation gives CASSPNLGGYTF.

The V gene is TRBV7-9, the J gene TRBJ2-5; TRBD1 might be the D (5 bases). Deletions cut 4 bases from V and 9 bases from J, with 12 bases between. Germline CDR1 reads SEHNR; CDR2 reads FQNEAQ (reference sequence). The length of the CDR3 is 12 residues. CDR3 sequence (DNA): TGTGCCAGCAGCTCCACCCAAGGGGCCCAGTACTTC. It encodes CASSSTQGAQYF.

This clone was seen just once. This chain connects TRBV2 to TRBJ2-3, with D possibly TRBD2 on 5 matching bases. Trimming stripped 5 bases from V and 3 bases from J, with 12 bases between. Germline CDR1 and CDR2: SNHLY and FYNNEI. CDR3 size: 14 residues. The CDR3 spells CASSLAIRTDTQYF. CDR3 sequence (DNA): TGTGCCAGCAGTTTAGCGATTCGAACAGATACGCAGTATTTT.

The chain is built from TRBV5-1 and TRBJ2-3, with 11 bases identical to TRBD2. The CDR3 runs to 18 residues. Losses at the gene ends were 0 bases for V and 0 bases for J; bases not matched to a gene: 6. CDR1 and CDR2 from the germline V gene are SGHRS and YFSETQ. For the CDR3, the DNA is TGCGCCAGCAGCTTGGCTCTAGCGGGAGGTACTAGCACAGATACGCAGTATTTT. As protein: CASSLALAGGTSTDTQYF.

This chain joins TRBV6-5 and TRBJ2-2, with D tentatively TRBD2 (7 bases). The CDR3 extends over 15 amino acids. Germline CDR1 and CDR2: MNHEY and SVGAGI. Trimming took off 6 bases at V and 5 bases at J, with 16 bases between the two ends. CDR3 nucleotides: TGTGCCAGCAGCCCCCAGGGGAGGGGAACCGGGGAGCTGTTTTTT. The encoded protein is CASSPQGRGTGELFF.

The chain carries TRBV10-3 and TRBJ2-5; 10 nucleotides align to TRBD2. The germline gives CDR1 ENHRY, CDR2 SYGVKD. This CDR3 has 15 amino acids. The J segment lost 2 bases and the V segment lost 4 bases, leaving 4 bases of the junction unmatched. The CDR3 DNA reads as TGTGCCATCAGTGGAGGACTAGCGGTTCAAGAGACCCAGTACTTC. Amino acid sequence: CAISGGLAVQETQYF.

The chain is built from TRBV14 and TRBJ2-3, with 8 positions matching TRBD2. The CDR3 has 15 residues. CDR1 and CDR2 (germline): SGHDN, FVKESK. Unmatched junction bases numbered 11, after V lost 4 bases and J lost 8 bases. The CDR3 loop reads CASSPAGVSGGTQYF. DNA of the CDR3: TGTGCCAGCAGCCCAGCGGGAGTTAGCGGCGGTACGCAGTATTTT.

The J gene is TRBJ2-3, the V gene TRBV7-2; D is ambiguous. The CDR3 has 15 residues. V lost 1 base and J 4 bases, leaving 12 bases between the germline ends. In germline, CDR1 is SGHTA, CDR2 FQGNSA. This CDR3 is CASSLGGSIADTQYF. CDR3 bases: TGTGCCAGCAGCTTAGGCGGCAGTATTGCAGATACGCAGTATTTT.

V and J are TRBV2 and TRBJ2-1; 7 bases agree with TRBD2. Germline V gives CDR1 SNHLY, CDR2 FYNNEI. The CDR3 length is 14 residues. V lost 7 bases, J lost 7 bases, and 10 bases stayed unmatched. CDR3 amino acids: CASKKDGRRNEQFF. The CDR3 DNA follows: TGTGCCAGCAAGAAAGACGGGAGGAGGAATGAGCAGTTCTTC.

CDR3 region: CASSLGVTGELFF. CDR3 coding DNA: TGTGCCAGCAGCCTCGGGGTAACCGGGGAGCTGTTTTTT. This chain links TRBV5-4 with TRBJ2-2, with D perhaps matching TRBD2 (5 bases). The ends were cut back, 4 bases at V and 5 bases at J, with 9 bases in the middle. The CDR3 is 13 residues long. Germline CDR1 and CDR2: SGHNT and YYREEE (reference sequence).

J is TRBJ2-7 and V is TRBV2, with D tentatively TRBD2 (5 bases). Trimming left V 3 bases short and J 1 base short, with 13 bases between. CDR3 length: 15 residues. From germline, CDR1 is SNHLY and CDR2 FYNNEI. The CDR3 sequence is CASSDYGGLSYEQYF. The CDR3 DNA follows: TGTGCCAGCAGTGACTACGGAGGACTTTCCTACGAGCAGTACTTC. Variable domain in full (rest from reference TRBV2 and TRBJ2-7): EPEVTQTPSHQVTQMGQEVILRCVPISNHLYFYWYRQILGQKVEFLVSFYNNEISEKSEIFDDQFSVERPDGSNFTLKIRSTKLEDSAMYFCASSDYGGLSYEQYFGPGTRLTVT.

The chain carries TRBV6-6 and TRBJ2-7; 10 bases match TRBD1. Germline loops: CDR1 MNHNY, CDR2 SVGAGI (reference sequence). V lost 10 bases and J lost 0; bases outside the gene matches: 6. The CDR3 consists of 14 residues. In nucleotides, the CDR3 is TGTGCCACCCACCGGGACAGGGGCTCCTACGAGCAGTACTTC. This codes for CATHRDRGSYEQYF.

The chain has TRBV6-6 and TRBJ2-3, with D possibly matching TRBD2 (6 bases). The CDR3 loop spans 14 amino acids. V lost 7 bases, J lost 0 bases, and 11 bases lay in between. CDR1 MNHNY and CDR2 SVGAGI come from the germline V gene (reference sequence). CDR3 sequence (DNA): TGTGCCAGCAAAGCGGGTGGGAGCACAGATACGCAGTATTTT. As protein: CASKAGGSTDTQYF.

The V call is TRBV7-2, the J call TRBJ2-2, with a tentative D call TRBD2 (6 bases). Germline V lookup: CDR1 SGHTA, CDR2 FQGNSA. The CDR3 runs 16 residues. The V gene lost 3 bases and the J gene lost 2 bases, with 13 bases spanning the gap. As DNA, the CDR3 is TGTGCCAGCAGCTTCCCTCTGGGAGGCAACACCGGGGAGCTGTTTTTT. It encodes CASSFPLGGNTGELFF.

As regards this clone: Here the CDR3 omits its conserved ending phenylalanine or tryptophan, so a read error is the likely source. J is TRBJ2-7 and V is TRBV7-8, with D perhaps TRBD2 (5 bases). Germline lookup yields CDR1 SGHVS and CDR2 FQNEAQ. The CDR3 contains 14 residues. Trimming cost V 0 bases and J 3 bases, with 9 bases left between them. CDR3 sequence: CASSLAGDRYEQYL. CDR3 sequence (DNA): TGTGCCAGCAGCTTAGCGGGAGACCGCTACGAGCAGTACCTC.

The chain couples TRBV30 to TRBJ1-5; TRBD1 is a possible D gene (5 bases). Germline CDR1 GTSNPN, CDR2 SVGIG (reference sequence). This CDR3 contains 12 residues. Trimming cost V 4 bases and J 9 bases, with 13 bases left between them. The CDR3 region is CAWTQGSGPQHF. For the CDR3, the DNA is TGTGCCTGGACGCAGGGTTCCGGGCCCCAGCATTTT.

This clone was seen once. The gene calls are TRBV30 and TRBJ2-7; the match to TRBD1 covers 7 bases. Germline CDR1 and CDR2: GTSNPN and SVGIG (reference sequence). J was trimmed by 0 bases and V by 3 bases; bases with no gene match: 2. There are 13 residues in the CDR3. DNA for the CDR3: TGTGCCTGGAGCAGGGGGACCTCCTACGAGCAGTACTTC. Its translation: CAWSRGTSYEQYF. Drawing the rest from reference TRBV30 and TRBJ2-7, the complete variable domain is SQTIHQWPATLVQPVGSPLSLECTVEGTSNPNLYWYRQAAGRGLQLLFYSVGIGQISSEVPQNLSASRPQDRQFILSSKKLLLSDSGFYLCAWSRGTSYEQYFGPGTRLTVT.